This T cell receptor (beta chain) was sequenced during a study of T-cell memory formation after mild COVID-19. This clonotype was detected only a few times. Its specificity is unknown. Germline V CDR1 and CDR2: MNHNY, SVGAGI (reference sequence). The CDR3 is made up of 15 amino acids. V was cut by 2 bases and J by 5 bases, with 12 bases left in between. TCRdb itself ran the 5' RACE reads through MiXCR, one entry per CDR3 protein. The sample has under 450,000 distinct CDR3 sequences, around an eighth seen once. Study-level results: Contracting CD4+ clones lay largely in CM and EM, with CD8+ ones residing in EMRA.

This TCR was recovered from a man younger than 35 who had mild COVID-19 (a few samples of this study predate the infection). Cell type and time point are not known. Specimen: PBMCs or a T cell subset sorted from them (not recorded which). The V gene is TRBV6-6, the J gene TRBJ2-2; D uncertain. The CDR3 region has the DNA TGTGCCAGCAGTTACGTCGACTTCGGAACCGGGGAGCTGTTTTTT. Its protein is CASSYVDFGTGELFF.